This T cell receptor (beta chain) stems from a study of T cell responses to AZD1222 COVID-19 vaccine. In the study overall: Doses given second, at about 4 or about 12 weeks, were pooled.

Points on this clone: Its matching antigen is unknown.

Findings and caveats of the study: Seropositive status at baseline applied to only five or six AZD1222 recipients.

Germline CDR1 and CDR2: LNHNV and YYDKDF (reference sequence). The V and J ends lost 1 base and 2 bases respectively, with 9 bases between them. This CDR3 comprises 14 residues. Clones were sequenced by immunoSEQ multiplex PCR, and TCRdb holds only the in-frame ones, with some missing. The sample carries about 100,000 clones, about 83% recorded once. Sequencing used peripheral blood, obtained on day 0 of AZD1222 vaccination. J is TRBJ2-7 and V is TRBV15; tentatively, D is TRBD1 (6 bases). The clonotype was recovered from an adult in good health. The CDR3 spells CATSRGQGTYEQYF. For the CDR3, the DNA is TGTGCCACCAGCAGAGGTCAGGGGACCTACGAGCAGTACTTC.